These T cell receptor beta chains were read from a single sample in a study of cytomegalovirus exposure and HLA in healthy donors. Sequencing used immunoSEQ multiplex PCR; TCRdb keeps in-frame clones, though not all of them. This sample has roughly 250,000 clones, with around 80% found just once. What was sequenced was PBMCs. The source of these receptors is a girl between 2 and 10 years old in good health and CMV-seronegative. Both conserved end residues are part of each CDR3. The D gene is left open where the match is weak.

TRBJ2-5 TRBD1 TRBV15 CATSRVPNADRRKETQYF
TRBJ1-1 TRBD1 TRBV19 CASRPAGGAWGTEAFF
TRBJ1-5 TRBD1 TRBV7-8 CASSSGTASGPQHF
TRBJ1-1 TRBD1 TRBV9 CASSFSGQGRAEAFF
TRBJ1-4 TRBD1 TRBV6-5 CASSYGDRRNEKLFF
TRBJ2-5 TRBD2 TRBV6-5 CASKIAGGETQYF
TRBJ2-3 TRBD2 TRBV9 CASSVVVGGVATDTQYF
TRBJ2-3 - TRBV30 CAWTWTRSTDTQYF
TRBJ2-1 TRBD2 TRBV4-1 CASSQDLAGYREQFF
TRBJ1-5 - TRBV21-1 CASSPRNPSNQPQHF
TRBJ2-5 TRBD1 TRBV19 CASSPTRDSGETQYF
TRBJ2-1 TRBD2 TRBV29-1 CSGALAGLDEQFF
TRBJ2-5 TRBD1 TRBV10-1 CASAVGQGETQYF